The 4 T cell receptor beta chains given below trace back to one sample, sequenced in a study of blood T cell repertoires in COVID-19. Profiling relied on immunoSEQ multiplex PCR, and the TCRdb table lists in-frame clones only, not all of them. Of hundreds of thousands of clones listed, roughly 83% are singletons. The sample consisted of peripheral blood. These receptors were collected from a man aged 40-49 years with acute or convalescent COVID-19.

This clone was found once. This sequence joins TRBV6-5 and TRBJ2-2, with D unclear. CDR1 and CDR2 from the germline V gene are MNHEY and SVGAGI. Trimming shortened V by 6 bases and J by 6 bases, and 11 bases separated the two germline ends. The CDR3 has 13 residues. The DNA for the CDR3 is TGTGCCAGCAGAGCCCACCCACCCGGGGAGCTGTTTTTT. It yields the protein CASRAHPPGELFF.

As concerns this clone: Other DNA sequences of this sample code for an identical CDR3. In DNA, the CDR3 is TGTGCCAGCAGCCATCTAGACAGGGGGACTGAAGCTTTCTTT. Protein product: CASSHLDRGTEAFF. This chain links TRBV3-1 (or the pseudogene TRBV3-2) with TRBJ1-1, with 9 positions matching TRBD1. The germline V gene encodes CDR1 LGHDT and CDR2 YNNKEL (reference sequence). The CDR3 has 14 amino acids. J gave up 5 bases and V 3 bases, and 4 bases lay outside the gene matches.

J is TRBJ2-5 and V is TRBV20-1, with 7 bases identical to TRBD2. The CDR3 is made up of 11 amino acids. Germline CDR1 is DFQATT and CDR2 is SNEGSKA (reference sequence). The V gene end was trimmed by 8 bases and the J gene end by 4 bases; junction bases not matched to a gene: 4. The CDR3: CSRSSGETQYF. The CDR3 DNA follows: TGCAGTAGGTCTAGCGGAGAGACCCAGTACTTC.

The CDR3 loop reads CASSTGPSGGSTDTQYF. CDR3 DNA sequence: TGTGCCAGCAGCACTGGGCCCAGCGGGGGGAGCACAGATACGCAGTATTTT. This chain joins TRBV5-4 and TRBJ2-3; 9 positions match TRBD2. Losses at the gene ends were 4 bases for V and 0 bases for J; bases not matched to a gene: 9. This CDR3 has 17 amino acids. Germline loops: CDR1 SGHNT, CDR2 YYREEE (reference sequence).